This note documents a single T cell receptor beta chain sequence. This entry belongs to a study of blood T cell repertoires in COVID-19. Profiled with immunoSEQ multiplex PCR; TCRdb holds only in-frame clones, not every one. The table shows around 250,000 clones, with roughly 85% occurring only once. The CDR3 has 13 amino acids. Germline values: CDR1 ENHRY, CDR2 SYGVKD. V lost 4 bases and J lost 7, with 13 bases in between. The chain couples TRBV10-3 to TRBJ1-2; TRBD1 might be the D (6 bases). Material: peripheral blood. The receptor comes from a man aged 25 to 40 who had recovered from COVID-19. For the CDR3, the DNA is TGTGCCATCAGTGGGGGGGGCCACTCTGGCTACACCTTC. It encodes CAISGGGHSGYTF.